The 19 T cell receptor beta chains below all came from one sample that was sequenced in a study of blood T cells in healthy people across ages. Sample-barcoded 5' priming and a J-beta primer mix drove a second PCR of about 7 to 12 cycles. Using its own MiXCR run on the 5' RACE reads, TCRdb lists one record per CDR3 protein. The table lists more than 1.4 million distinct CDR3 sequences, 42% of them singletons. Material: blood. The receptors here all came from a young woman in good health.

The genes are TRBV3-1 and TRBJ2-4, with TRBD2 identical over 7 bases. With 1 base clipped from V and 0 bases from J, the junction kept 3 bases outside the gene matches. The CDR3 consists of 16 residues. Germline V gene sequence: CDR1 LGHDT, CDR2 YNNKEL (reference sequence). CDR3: CASSQGSGLAKNIQYF. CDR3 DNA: TGTGCCAGCAGCCAAGGTAGCGGGCTAGCCAAAAACATTCAGTACTTC.

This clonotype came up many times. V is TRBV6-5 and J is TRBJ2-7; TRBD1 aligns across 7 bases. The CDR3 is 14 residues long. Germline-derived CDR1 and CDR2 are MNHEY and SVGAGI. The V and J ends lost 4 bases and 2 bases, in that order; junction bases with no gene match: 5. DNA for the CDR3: TGTGCCAGCAGTTTCCGGGACAGAACCTACGAGCAGTACTTC. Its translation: CASSFRDRTYEQYF.

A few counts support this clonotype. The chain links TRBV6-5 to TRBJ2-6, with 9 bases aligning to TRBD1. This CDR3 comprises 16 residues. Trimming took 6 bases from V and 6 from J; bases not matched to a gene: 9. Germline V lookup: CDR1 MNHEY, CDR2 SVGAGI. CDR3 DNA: TGTGCCAGCAGACGTACCGGGACAGGGAAGGCCAACGTCCTGACTTTC. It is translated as CASRRTGTGKANVLTF.

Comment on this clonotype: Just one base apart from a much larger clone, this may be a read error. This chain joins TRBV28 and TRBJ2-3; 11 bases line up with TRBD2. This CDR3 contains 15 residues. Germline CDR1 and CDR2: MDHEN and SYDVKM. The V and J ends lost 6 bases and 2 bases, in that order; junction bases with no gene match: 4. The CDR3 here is CASRALAGDTDTQYF. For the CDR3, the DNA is TGTGCCAGCAGGGCACTAGCGGGAGACACAGATACGCAGTATTTT.

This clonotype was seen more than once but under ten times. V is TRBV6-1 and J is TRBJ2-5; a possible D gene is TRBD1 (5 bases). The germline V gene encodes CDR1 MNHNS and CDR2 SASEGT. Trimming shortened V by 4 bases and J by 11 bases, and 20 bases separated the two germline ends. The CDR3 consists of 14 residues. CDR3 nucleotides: TGTGCCAGCAGTGTTATGGGGCTGGGCAATGAGCAGTACTTC. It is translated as CASSVMGLGNEQYF.

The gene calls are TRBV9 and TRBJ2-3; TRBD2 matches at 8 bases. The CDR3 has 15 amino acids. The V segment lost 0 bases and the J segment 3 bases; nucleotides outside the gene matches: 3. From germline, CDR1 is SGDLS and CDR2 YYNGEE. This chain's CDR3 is CASSVVGGETDTQYF. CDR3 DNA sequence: TGTGCCAGCAGCGTAGTCGGGGGGGAGACAGATACGCAGTATTTT.

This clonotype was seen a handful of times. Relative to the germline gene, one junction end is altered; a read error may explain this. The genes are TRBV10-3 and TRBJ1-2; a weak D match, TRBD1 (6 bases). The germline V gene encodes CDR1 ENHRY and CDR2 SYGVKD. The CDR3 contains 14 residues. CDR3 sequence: CASSDPGQNYGYTF. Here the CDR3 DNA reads TGTGCCAGCAGTGACCCTGGACAGAACTATGGCTACACCTTC.

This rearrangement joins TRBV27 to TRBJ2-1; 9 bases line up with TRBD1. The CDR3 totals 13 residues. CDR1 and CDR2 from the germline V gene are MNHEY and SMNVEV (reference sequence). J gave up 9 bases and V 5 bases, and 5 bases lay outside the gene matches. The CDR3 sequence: CASSVDRGSEQFF. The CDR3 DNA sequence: TGTGCCAGCAGTGTAGACAGGGGGTCTGAGCAGTTCTTC.

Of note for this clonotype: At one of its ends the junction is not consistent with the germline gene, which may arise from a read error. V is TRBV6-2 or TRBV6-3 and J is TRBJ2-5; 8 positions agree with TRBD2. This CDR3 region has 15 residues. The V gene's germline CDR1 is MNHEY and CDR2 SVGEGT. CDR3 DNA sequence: TGTGCCAGTTCCCCTAGCGGGCCCTCACAGGAGACCCGGTACTTC. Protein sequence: CASSPSGPSQETRYF.

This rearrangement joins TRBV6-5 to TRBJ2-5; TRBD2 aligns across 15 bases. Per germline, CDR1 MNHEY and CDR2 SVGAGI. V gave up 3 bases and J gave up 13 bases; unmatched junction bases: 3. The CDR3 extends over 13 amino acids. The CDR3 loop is CASSYGTSGRPYF. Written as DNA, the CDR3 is TGTGCCAGCAGTTATGGGACTAGCGGGAGGCCGTACTTC.

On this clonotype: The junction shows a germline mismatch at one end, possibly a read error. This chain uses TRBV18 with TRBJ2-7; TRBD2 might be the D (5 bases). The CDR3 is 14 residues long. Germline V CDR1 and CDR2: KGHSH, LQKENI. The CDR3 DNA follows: TGTGCCGGCTCACCAGGTGGGAGCTCCTACGAGCAGTACTTC. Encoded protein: CAGSPGGSSYEQYF.

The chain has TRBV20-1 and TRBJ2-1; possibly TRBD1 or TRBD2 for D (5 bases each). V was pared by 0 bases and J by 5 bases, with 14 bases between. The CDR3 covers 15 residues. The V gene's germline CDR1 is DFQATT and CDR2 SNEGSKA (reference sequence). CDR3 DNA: TGCAGTGCTAGAGAGAGTTTGGGGGACCACAATGAGCAGTTCTTC. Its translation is CSARESLGDHNEQFF.

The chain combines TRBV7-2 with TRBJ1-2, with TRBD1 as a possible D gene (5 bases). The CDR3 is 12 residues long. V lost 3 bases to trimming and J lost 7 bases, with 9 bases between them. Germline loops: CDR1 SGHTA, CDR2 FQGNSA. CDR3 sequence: CASSFFGGGYTF. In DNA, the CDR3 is TGTGCCAGCAGCTTTTTCGGGGGTGGCTACACCTTC.

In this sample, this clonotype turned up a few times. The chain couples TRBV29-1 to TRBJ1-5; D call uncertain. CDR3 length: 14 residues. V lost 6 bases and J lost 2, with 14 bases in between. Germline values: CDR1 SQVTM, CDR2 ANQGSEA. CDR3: CSVPGGERNQPQHF. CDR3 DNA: TGCAGCGTACCCGGCGGGGAGCGCAATCAGCCCCAGCATTTT.

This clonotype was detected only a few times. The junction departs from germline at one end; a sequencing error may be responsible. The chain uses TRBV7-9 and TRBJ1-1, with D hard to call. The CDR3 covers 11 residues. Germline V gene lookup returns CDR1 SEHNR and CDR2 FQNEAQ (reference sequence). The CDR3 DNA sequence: TGTGCCGCGGGCATGAACACTGAGGCTTTCTTT. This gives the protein CAAGMNTEAFF.

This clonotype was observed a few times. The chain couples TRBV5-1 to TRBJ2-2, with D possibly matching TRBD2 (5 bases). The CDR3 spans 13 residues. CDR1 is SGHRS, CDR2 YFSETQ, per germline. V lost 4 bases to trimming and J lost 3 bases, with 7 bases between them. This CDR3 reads CASSAGDTGELFF. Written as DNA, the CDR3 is TGCGCCAGCAGCGCCGGGGACACCGGGGAGCTGTTTTTT.

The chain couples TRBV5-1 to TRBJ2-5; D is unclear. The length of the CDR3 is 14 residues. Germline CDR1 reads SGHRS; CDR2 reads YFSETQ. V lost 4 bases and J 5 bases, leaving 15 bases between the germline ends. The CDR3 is CASSPGPSFETQYF. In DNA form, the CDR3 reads TGCGCCAGCAGCCCAGGACCCAGTTTTGAGACCCAGTACTTC. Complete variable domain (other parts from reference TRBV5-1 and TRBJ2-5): KAGVTQTPRYLIKTRGQQVTLSCSPISGHRSVSWYQQTPGQGLQFLFEYFSETQRNKGNFPGRFSGRQFSNSRSEMNVSTLELGDSALYLCASSPGPSFETQYFGPGTRLLVL.

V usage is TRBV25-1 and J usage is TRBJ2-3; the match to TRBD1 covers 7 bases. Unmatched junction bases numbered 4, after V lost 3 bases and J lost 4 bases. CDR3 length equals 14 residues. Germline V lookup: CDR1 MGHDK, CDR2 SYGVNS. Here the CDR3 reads CASSETGSADTQYF. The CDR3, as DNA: TGTGCCAGCAGTGAGACAGGGAGTGCAGATACGCAGTATTTT.

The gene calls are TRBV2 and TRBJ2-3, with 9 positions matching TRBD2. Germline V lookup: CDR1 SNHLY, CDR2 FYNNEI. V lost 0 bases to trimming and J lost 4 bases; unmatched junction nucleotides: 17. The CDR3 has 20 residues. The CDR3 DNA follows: TGTGCCAGCAGTGAAGCGCTAGGGAGACTAGCGGCGGGGGGACCAGATACGCAGTATTTT. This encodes CASSEALGRLAAGGPDTQYF.